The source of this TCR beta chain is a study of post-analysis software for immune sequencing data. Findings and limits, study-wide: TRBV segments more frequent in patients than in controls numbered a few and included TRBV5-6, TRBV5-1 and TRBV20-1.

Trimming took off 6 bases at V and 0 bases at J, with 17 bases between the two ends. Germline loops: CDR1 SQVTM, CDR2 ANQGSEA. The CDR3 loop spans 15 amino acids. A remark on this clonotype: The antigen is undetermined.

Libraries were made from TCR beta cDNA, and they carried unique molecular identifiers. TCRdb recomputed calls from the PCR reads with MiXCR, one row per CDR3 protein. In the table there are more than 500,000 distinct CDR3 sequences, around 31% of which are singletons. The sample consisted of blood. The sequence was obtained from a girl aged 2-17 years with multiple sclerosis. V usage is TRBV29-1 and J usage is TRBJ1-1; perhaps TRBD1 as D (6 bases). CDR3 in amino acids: CSVAPPTGMNTEAFF. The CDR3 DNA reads TGCAGCGTCGCCCCCCCCACAGGGATGAACACTGAAGCTTTCTTT. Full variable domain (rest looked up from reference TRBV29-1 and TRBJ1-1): SAVISQKPSRDICQRGTSLTIQCQVDSQVTMMFWYRQQPGQSLTLIATANQGSEATYESGFVIDKFPISRPNLTFSTLTVSNMSPEDSSIYLCSVAPPTGMNTEAFFGQGTRLTVV.